In this sample, the clone carrying this TCR beta chain turned up once. What it binds is not known. Uncultured naive and memory CD4+ T cells supplied DNA for deep TCR-beta sequencing. TCRdb's copy holds only in-frame clones and misses some; the assay was immunoSEQ multiplex PCR. In the table there are about 59,000 clones, 75% to 90% of which are singletons. This entry comes from a study of CD4 T cells in relation to SARS-CoV-2 and coronaviruses. Per germline, CDR1 SGHTA and CDR2 FQGTGA. The CDR3 is made up of 16 amino acids. J lost 3 bases, V lost 5 bases, and 9 bases had no gene match. CD4+ T cells from unexposed donors were obtained before the COVID-19 pandemic (2011-2018). Naive and memory CD4+ T cells were separated from cryopreserved PBMCs. General observations from the study: This crossreactivity analysis covered spike protein alone, no other viral proteins. The assay detects memory recall responses, not culture-primed primary responses.

The TCR was taken from a human donor in good health. The specimen sequenced was memory CD4+ T cells from PBMCs. The gene calls are TRBV7-3 and TRBJ2-2; 7 bases line up with TRBD2. Here the CDR3 reads CASSLGTAGDTGELFF. In DNA form, the CDR3 reads TGTGCCAGCAGCCTCGGTACGGCGGGAGACACCGGGGAGCTGTTTTTT.